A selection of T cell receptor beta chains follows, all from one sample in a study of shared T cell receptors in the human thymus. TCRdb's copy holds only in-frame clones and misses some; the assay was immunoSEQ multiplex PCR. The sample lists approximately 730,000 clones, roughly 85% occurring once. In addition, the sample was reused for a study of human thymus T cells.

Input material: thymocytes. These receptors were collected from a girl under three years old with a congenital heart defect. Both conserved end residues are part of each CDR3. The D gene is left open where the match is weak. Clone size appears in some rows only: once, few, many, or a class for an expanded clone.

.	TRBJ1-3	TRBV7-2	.	TGTGCCAGCAGCTTAGTGGGCCCCGACAGCGACTCTGGAAACACCATATATTTT	CASSLVGPDSDSGNTIYF
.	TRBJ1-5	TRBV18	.	TGTGCCAGCTCACCAGAGGGATACAATCAGCCCCAGCATTTT	CASSPEGYNQPQHF
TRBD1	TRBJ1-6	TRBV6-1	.	TGTGCCAGCAGTGAACCCTCACCGTTACCAACAGGGGCCGATTCACCCCTCCACTTT	CASSEPSPLPTGADSPLHF
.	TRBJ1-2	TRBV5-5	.	TGTGCCAGCAGCTATAGAAGGGAGTTAGTATATGGCTACACCTTC	CASSYRRELVYGYTF
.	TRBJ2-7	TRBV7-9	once	TGTGCCAGCAGCTCAGACAGGTTGTTTTACGAGCAGTACTTC	CASSSDRLFYEQYF
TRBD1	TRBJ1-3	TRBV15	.	TGTGCCACCAGCAGAGGCCGGGACAGGGTGGGGGGGCCTGGAAACACCATATATTTT	CATSRGRDRVGGPGNTIYF
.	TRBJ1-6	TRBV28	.	TGTGCCAGCAGTTCGCGGGGTGGGGCAATTTGGGTACCCCTCCACTTT	CASSSRGGAIWVPLHF
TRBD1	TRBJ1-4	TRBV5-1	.	TGCGCCAGCAGCTCTGGACAGGCAACTAATGAAAAACTGTTTTTT	CASSSGQATNEKLFF
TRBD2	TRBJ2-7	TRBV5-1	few	TGCGCCAGCAGCTTGGCCCGGGGGGGGGACGAGCAGTACTTC	CASSLARGGDEQYF
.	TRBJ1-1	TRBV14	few	TGTGCCAGCGGGAGGGTGAACACTGAAGCTTTCTTT	CASGRVNTEAFF
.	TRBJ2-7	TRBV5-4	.	TGTGCCAGCAGCGTGGTGGACATCCCCTACGAGCAGTACTTC	CASSVVDIPYEQYF